Shown below are 15 T cell receptor beta chains from a single sample sequenced in a study of human T cells and chemical hapten exposure. MiXCR was run by TCRdb on the RACE reads, yielding one entry per CDR3 protein. The table includes around 160,000 distinct CDR3 sequences, roughly 15% detected once. Stated time point: patch test 1, 2 weeks after DPC sensitization. Stated treatment: therapeutic diphenylcyclopropenone sensitization with weekly scalp DPC. Sequenced material: whole blood, taken in connection with sensitization to the hapten diphenylcyclopropenone (DPC). The receptors originated from a woman in her 30s with alopecia areata. Some clones in this sample may be carry-over from other donors' samples.

This clonotype was seen a handful of times. The chain employs TRBV6-1 and TRBJ1-5; no firm D call. Germline values: CDR1 MNHNS, CDR2 SASEGT. The V gene lost 5 bases and the J gene lost 5 bases, with 13 bases spanning the gap. The CDR3 is 14 amino acids. The DNA of the CDR3 is TGTGCCAGCAGTTGGCTGGGGAAAGATCAGCCCCAGCATTTT. Its translation is CASSWLGKDQPQHF.

In this sample, this clonotype turned up a few times. CDR3 bases: TGTGCCAGCGGGGTAGCTTCTGGGGCCAACGTCCTGACTTTC. Its translation: CASGVASGANVLTF. V gene TRBV11-1 combines with J gene TRBJ2-6; D uncertain. Trimming pared 8 bases from V and 1 base from J, leaving 9 bases between. CDR1 is SGHAT, CDR2 FQDESV, per germline (reference sequence). The CDR3 has 14 residues. Complete variable domain (other parts from reference TRBV11-1 and TRBJ2-6): EAEVAQSPRYKITEKSQAVAFWCDPISGHATLYWYRQILGQGPELLVQFQDESVVDDSQLPKDRFSAERLKGVDSTLKIQPAELGDSAMYLCASGVASGANVLTFGAGSRLTVL.

This clonotype has only a few counts. CDR3 coding DNA: TGTGCCAGCAGCTACAATAGCGGGAGCTCCACAGATACGCAGTATTTT. Protein sequence: CASSYNSGSSTDTQYF. The chain couples TRBV12-3 or TRBV12-4 to TRBJ2-3; 9 nucleotides line up with TRBD2. V trimming: 6 bases; J trimming: 2 bases; junction bases outside the gene matches: 9. The CDR3 is made up of 16 amino acids.

The chain combines TRBV11-3 with TRBJ2-6; perhaps TRBD1 as D (5 bases). The CDR3 is 17 amino acids. The ends were cut back, 10 bases at V and 0 bases at J, with 19 bases in the middle. In germline, CDR1 is SGHNT, CDR2 YENEEA. The CDR3 sequence: CANRRGQGSSGANVLTF. The CDR3 nucleotides read TGTGCCAACAGAAGGGGCCAGGGATCCTCTGGGGCCAACGTCCTGACTTTC.

This clonotype showed up many times. The chain links TRBV5-1 to TRBJ2-1; D is possibly TRBD1 (6 bases). CDR3 length: 14 residues. CDR1 and CDR2 (germline): SGHRS, YFSETQ. Deletions cut 3 bases from V and 5 bases from J, with 12 bases between. Here the CDR3 DNA reads TGCGCCAGCAGCTCCCCTTACAGGGACAATGAGCAGTTCTTC. This gives the protein CASSSPYRDNEQFF.

This clonotype came up many times. This sequence joins TRBV20-1 and TRBJ1-1; 11 positions agree with TRBD1. This CDR3 is 13 amino acids long. Germline V gene sequence: CDR1 DFQATT, CDR2 SNEGSKA (reference sequence). V trimming: 6 bases; J trimming: 10 bases; junction bases outside the gene matches: 10. In DNA form, the CDR3 reads TGCAGTGCAGTCCGGGACAGGGGGAGCAGAGCTTTCTTT. It is translated as CSAVRDRGSRAFF.

This clonotype was picked up a small number of times. The chain employs TRBV7-3 and TRBJ2-1; 13 bases fit TRBD2. V shed 5 bases and J 7 bases; nucleotides not matched to a gene: 8. Germline CDR1 and CDR2: SGHTA and FQGTGA. The CDR3 runs to 16 residues. CDR3 nucleotide sequence: TGTGCCAGCAGCACAAGGGGACTAGCGGGGCCTAATGAGCAGTTCTTC. Amino acid sequence: CASSTRGLAGPNEQFF.

The gene calls are TRBV27 and TRBJ2-3, with D tentatively TRBD1 (5 bases). In germline, CDR1 is MNHEY, CDR2 SMNVEV (reference sequence). The CDR3 covers 15 residues. The germline V and J ends were trimmed by 2 bases and 4 bases, with 13 bases remaining between them. This chain's CDR3 is CASSLRAGKADTQYF. DNA for the CDR3: TGTGCCAGCAGTTTACGGGCAGGGAAGGCAGATACGCAGTATTTT.

This chain joins TRBV7-9 and TRBJ2-7; 7 positions match TRBD2. With V trimmed by 5 bases and J by 1 base, 8 bases remained unmatched. There are 15 residues in the CDR3. The V gene's germline CDR1 is SEHNR and CDR2 FQNEAQ (reference sequence). Here the CDR3 reads CASSPPRDYSYEQYF. The DNA of the CDR3 is TGTGCCAGCAGCCCACCCCGGGACTATTCCTACGAGCAGTACTTC.

In this sample, this clonotype turned up a few times. The chain couples TRBV20-1 to TRBJ2-7, with 8 bases fitting TRBD1. With V trimmed by 3 bases and J by 6 bases, 7 bases remained unmatched. Germline-derived CDR1 and CDR2 are DFQATT and SNEGSKA (reference sequence). CDR3 size: 13 residues. The CDR3 DNA follows: TGCAGTGCTAGTGGTCAGGGGGCGGGCGAGCAGTACTTC. It translates to CSASGQGAGEQYF.

There are many counts of this clonotype. Written as DNA, the CDR3 is TGTGCCAGCTCACCACCGCACAGGGCGAACACCGGGGAGCTGTTTTTT. This translates into CASSPPHRANTGELFF. This sequence joins TRBV18 and TRBJ2-2; possible D gene TRBD1, 6 bases. The germline V gene has CDR1 KGHSH and CDR2 LQKENI. The CDR3 has 16 amino acids. V was pared by 0 bases and J by 0 bases, with 8 bases between.

This clonotype was picked up a small number of times. The chain links TRBV11-2 to TRBJ1-1, with D tentatively TRBD1 (5 bases). V gave up 5 bases and J gave up 6 bases, with 13 bases separating them. CDR1 SGHAT and CDR2 FQNNGV come from the germline V gene. This CDR3 contains 13 residues. The CDR3 reads CASSAGVRPEAFF. CDR3 DNA: TGTGCCAGCAGCGCGGGGGTCCGGCCTGAAGCTTTCTTT.

The table lists this clonotype with a few counts. CDR3 in amino acids: CSAFRDTTPYEQYF. The CDR3, as DNA: TGCAGTGCATTCCGGGACACCACCCCCTACGAGCAGTACTTC. V and J are TRBV20-1 and TRBJ2-7; D may be TRBD1 (6 bases). V lost 6 bases and J lost 2, with 17 bases in between. The germline gives CDR1 DFQATT, CDR2 SNEGSKA (reference sequence). CDR3 length: 14 amino acids.

This clonotype was counted a single time. The chain has TRBV4-3 and TRBJ1-4; D not certain. The CDR3 sequence is 16 residues long. V was shortened by 0 bases and J by 0 bases, with 8 bases between the two germline ends. Per the germline V gene, CDR1 is LGHNA and CDR2 is YSLEER. CDR3 sequence: CASSQDGAATNEKLFF. CDR3 bases: TGCGCCAGCAGCCAAGATGGCGCAGCAACTAATGAAAAACTGTTTTTT.

The genes are TRBV7-9 and TRBJ2-2; perhaps TRBD1 as D (5 bases). Trimming removed 4 bases at V and 5 bases at J, with 11 bases between. The CDR3 loop spans 14 amino acids. Germline V CDR1 and CDR2: SEHNR, FQNEAQ (reference sequence). The CDR3 sequence: CASSSQGRTGELFF. The DNA for the CDR3 is TGTGCCAGCAGCTCCCAGGGCAGAACCGGGGAGCTGTTTTTT.